This T cell receptor beta chain comes out of a study of CD8 T cells in Susac syndrome. cDNA came from about 0.5 to 1 ug RNA primed by random hexamers. TCRdb ran MiXCR on the immunoSEQ multiplex PCR reads and lists one entry per CDR3 protein. The sample shows around 190,000 distinct CDR3 sequences, 85% to 95% of them seen only once. The receptor was derived from a human donor in good health. Specimen: CD4+ T cells from PBMCs.

The CDR3 loop is CASSFGRVSEQYF. In nucleotides, the CDR3 is TGTGCCAGCAGTTTTGGCAGGGTTTCCGAGCAGTACTTC. V usage is TRBV12-3 or TRBV12-4 and J usage is TRBJ2-7; a possible D gene is TRBD1 (5 bases). V lost 3 bases to trimming and J lost 6 bases, with 12 bases between them. The CDR3 runs to 13 residues.